This T cell receptor beta chain stems from a study of blood T cell repertoires in COVID-19. Trimming took 4 bases from V and 7 from J, leaving 17 bases between them. Germline V lookup: CDR1 LNHNV, CDR2 YYDKDF (reference sequence). CDR3 length: 15 amino acids. Here immunoSEQ multiplex PCR was the method, and the copy in TCRdb shows in-frame clones only, minus some. The table includes 150,000 or so clones, 86% detected once. This clonotype was sampled from a man aged 50-60 years with active or convalescent COVID-19. The chain couples TRBV15 to TRBJ2-1; D remains ambiguous. The sequenced sample was peripheral blood. The CDR3 DNA sequence: TGTGCCACCAGCACCGACGGGTCCAGTGGGAATGAGCAGTTCTTC. Amino acids: CATSTDGSSGNEQFF. The entire variable domain, with the rest obtained from reference TRBV15 and TRBJ2-1, is as follows: DAMVIQNPRYQVTQFGKPVTLSCSQTLNHNVMYWYQQKSSQAPKLLFHYYDKDFNNEADTPDNFQSRRPNTSFCFLDIRSPGLGDTAMYLCATSTDGSSGNEQFFGPGTRLTVL.